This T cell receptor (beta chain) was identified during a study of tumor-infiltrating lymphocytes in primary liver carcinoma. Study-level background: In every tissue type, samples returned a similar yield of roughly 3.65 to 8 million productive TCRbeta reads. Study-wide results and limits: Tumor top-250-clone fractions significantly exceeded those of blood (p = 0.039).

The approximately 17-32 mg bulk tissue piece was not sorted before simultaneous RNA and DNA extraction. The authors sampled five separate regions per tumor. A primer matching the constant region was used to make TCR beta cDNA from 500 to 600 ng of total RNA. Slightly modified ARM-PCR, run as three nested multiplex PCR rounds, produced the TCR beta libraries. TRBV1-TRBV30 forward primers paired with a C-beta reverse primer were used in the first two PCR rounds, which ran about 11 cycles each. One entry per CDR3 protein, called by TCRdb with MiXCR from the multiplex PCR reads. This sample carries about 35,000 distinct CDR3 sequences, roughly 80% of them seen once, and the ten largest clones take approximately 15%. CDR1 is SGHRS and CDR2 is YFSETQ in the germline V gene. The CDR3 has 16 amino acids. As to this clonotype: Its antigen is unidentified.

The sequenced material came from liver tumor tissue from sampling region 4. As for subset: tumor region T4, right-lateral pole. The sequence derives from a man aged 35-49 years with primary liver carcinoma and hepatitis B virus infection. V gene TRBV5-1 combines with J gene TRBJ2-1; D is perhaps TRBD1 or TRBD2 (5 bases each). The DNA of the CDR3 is TGCGTAAGCATTTCAGACGGGGCTGTCTCCTACAATGAGCAGTTCTTC. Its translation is CVSISDGAVSYNEQFF.